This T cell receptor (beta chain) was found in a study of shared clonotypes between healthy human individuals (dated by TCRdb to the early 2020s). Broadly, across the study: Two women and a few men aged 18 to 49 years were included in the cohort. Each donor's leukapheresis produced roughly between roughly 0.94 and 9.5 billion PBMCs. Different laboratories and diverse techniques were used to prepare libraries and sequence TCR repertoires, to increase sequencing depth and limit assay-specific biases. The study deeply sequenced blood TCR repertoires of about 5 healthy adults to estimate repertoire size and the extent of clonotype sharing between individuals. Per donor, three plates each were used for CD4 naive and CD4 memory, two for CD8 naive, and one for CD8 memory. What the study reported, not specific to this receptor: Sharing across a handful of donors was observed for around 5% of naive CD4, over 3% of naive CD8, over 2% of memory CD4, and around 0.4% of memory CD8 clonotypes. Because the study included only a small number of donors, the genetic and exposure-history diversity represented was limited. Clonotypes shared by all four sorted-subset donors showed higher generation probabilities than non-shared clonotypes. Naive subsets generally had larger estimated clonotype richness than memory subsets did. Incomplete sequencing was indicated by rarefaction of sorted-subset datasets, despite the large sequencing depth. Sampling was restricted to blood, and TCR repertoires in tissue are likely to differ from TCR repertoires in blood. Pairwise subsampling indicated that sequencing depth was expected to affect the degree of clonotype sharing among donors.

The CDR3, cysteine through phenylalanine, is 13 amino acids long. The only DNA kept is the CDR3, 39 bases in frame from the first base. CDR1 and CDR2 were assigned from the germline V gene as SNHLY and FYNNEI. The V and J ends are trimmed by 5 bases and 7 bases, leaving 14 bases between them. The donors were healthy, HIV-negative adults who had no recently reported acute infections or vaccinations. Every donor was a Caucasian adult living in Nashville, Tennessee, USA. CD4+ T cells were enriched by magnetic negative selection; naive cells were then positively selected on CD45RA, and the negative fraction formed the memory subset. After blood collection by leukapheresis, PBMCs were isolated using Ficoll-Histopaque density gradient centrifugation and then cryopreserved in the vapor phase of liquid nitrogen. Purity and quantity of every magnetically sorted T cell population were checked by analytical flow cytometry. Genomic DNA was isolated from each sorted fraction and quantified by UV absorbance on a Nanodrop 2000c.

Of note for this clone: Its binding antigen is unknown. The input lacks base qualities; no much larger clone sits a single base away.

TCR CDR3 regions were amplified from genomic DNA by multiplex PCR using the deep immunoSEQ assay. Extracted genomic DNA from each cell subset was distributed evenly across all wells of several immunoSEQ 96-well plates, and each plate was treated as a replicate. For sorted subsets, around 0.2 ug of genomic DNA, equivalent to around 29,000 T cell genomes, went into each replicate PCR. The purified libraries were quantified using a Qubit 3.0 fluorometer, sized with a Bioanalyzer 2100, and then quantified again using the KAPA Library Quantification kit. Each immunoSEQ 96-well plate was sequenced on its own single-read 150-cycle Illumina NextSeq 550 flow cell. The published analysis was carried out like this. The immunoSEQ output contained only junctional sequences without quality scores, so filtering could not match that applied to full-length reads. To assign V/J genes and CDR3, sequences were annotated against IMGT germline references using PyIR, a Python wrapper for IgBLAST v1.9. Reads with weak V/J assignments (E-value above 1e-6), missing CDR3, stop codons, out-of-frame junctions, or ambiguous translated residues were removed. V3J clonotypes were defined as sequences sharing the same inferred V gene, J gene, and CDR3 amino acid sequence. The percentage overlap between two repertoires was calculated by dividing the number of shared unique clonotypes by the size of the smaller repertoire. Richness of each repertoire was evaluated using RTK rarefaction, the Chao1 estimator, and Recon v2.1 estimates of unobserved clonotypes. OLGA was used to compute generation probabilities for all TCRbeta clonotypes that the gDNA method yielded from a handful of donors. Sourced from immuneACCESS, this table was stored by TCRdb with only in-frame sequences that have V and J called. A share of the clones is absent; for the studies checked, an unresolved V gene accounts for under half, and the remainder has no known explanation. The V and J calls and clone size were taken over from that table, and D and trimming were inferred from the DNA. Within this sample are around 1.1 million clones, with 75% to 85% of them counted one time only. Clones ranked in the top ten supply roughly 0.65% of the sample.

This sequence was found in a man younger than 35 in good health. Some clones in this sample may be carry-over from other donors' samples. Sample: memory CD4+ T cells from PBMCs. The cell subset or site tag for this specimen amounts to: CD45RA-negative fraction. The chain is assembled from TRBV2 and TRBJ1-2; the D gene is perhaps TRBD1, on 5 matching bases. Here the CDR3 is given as CASSSGGVRGYTF. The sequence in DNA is TGTGCCAGCAGTTCGGGGGGGGTACGTGGCTACACCTTC.